The clone carrying this T cell receptor beta chain was seen only once. Antigen: not known. The sample is drawn from a study of vaccination effects on CD4 cells after COVID-19. Study-level information: Researchers obtained post-vaccine samples at a median of 72 days past the second dose.

Overall study results and limits: Whether induced by infection or by vaccine, clones showed marked clonal contraction late after vaccination. Convalescent patients numbered few in the study; early post-infection timepoints were missing entirely.

Investigators separated out CD4+ T cells once around nine days of culture had passed. All study participants received two doses of BNT162b2 or mRNA-1273 vaccine. Measured with immunoSEQ multiplex PCR; TCRdb has only the in-frame clones, and not every one. The data contain 65,000 to 90,000 clones, roughly 75% of them singletons. This clonotype was obtained from a human donor who received a COVID-19 vaccine. Sequencing used CD4+ T cells from PBMCs cultured without peptide, obtained after COVID-19 vaccination.

Here the CDR3 DNA reads TGTGCCAGCAGCCCCGGGACAGCAGATGGCTACACCTTC. Translated, it gives CASSPGTADGYTF. The V gene is TRBV12-3 or TRBV12-4, the J gene TRBJ1-2; 7 positions agree with TRBD1. The CDR3 spans 13 residues. V was clipped by 6 bases and J by 6 bases; unmatched bases: 7.